This TCR beta chain was documented in a study of CD8 T cells in ankylosing spondylitis. The sample holds a few counts of this clonotype. No antigen is known for it. Overall study findings and caveats: The authors reported significant enrichment of disease-linked clones in matched ankylosing spondylitis synovial fluid. In peripheral blood, disease-linked CD8+ clones occurred at relatively low frequencies. Seven or eight highly homologous variants formed a TCR beta motif that appeared characteristic of ankylosing spondylitis blood. Earlier authors reported some of these motif variants in reactive arthritis synovial fluid and blood.

Construction of TCR beta libraries was performed using quantitative 5'-RACE with molecular barcodes. MiXCR, run by TCRdb on the 5' RACE reads, gives a single entry per CDR3 protein. The table lists fewer than 400,000 distinct CDR3 sequences, 8% of them singletons. The CDR3 has 19 residues. Trimming left V 3 bases short and J 0 bases short, with 20 bases between. Germline values: CDR1 SGHAT, CDR2 FQDESV (reference sequence). Source material: blood, either unsorted or a sorted T cell fraction (not recorded which). The rearrangement uses TRBV11-1 and TRBJ2-2; D gene uncertain. The receptor comes from a male donor with ankylosing spondylitis. CDR3 coding DNA: TGTGCCAGCAGCTTCCGGGTCGAGCCAAGAAGGACGAACACCGGGGAGCTGTTTTTT. Its protein is CASSFRVEPRRTNTGELFF.